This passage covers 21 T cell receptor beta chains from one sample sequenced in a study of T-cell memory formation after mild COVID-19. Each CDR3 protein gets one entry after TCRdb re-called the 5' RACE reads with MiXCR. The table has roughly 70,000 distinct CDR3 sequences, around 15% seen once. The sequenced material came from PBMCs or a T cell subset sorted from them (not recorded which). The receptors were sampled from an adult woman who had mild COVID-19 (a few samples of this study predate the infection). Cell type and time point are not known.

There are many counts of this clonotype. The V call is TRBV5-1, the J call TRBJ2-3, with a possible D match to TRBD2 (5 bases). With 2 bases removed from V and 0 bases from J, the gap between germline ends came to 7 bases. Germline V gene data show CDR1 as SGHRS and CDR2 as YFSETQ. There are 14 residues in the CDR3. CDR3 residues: CASSFRGSTDTQYF. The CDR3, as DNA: TGCGCCAGCAGCTTTCGGGGTAGCACAGATACGCAGTATTTT.

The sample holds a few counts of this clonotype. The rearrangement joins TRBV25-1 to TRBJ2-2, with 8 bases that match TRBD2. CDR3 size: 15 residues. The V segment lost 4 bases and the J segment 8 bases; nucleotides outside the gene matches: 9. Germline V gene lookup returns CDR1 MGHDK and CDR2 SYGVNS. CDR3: CASSASGGPGGELFF. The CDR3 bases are TGTGCCAGCAGTGCGAGCGGGGGACCCGGGGGGGAGCTGTTTTTT.

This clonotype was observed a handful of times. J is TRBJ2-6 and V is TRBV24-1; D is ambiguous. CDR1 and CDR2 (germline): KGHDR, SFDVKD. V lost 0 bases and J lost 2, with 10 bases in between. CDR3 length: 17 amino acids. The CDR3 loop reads CATSDLKAVPGANVLTF. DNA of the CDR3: TGTGCCACCAGTGATTTGAAGGCAGTCCCTGGGGCCAACGTCCTGACTTTC.

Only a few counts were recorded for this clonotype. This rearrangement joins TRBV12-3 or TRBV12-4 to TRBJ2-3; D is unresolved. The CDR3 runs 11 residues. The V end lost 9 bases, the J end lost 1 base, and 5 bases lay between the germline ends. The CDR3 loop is CASTGTDTQYF. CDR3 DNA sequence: TGTGCCAGTACCGGCACAGATACGCAGTATTTT.

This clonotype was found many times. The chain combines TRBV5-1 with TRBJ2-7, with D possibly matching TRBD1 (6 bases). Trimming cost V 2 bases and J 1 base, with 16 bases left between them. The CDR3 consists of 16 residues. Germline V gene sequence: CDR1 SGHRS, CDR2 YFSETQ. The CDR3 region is CASSFPSGVRSYEQYF. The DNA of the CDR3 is TGCGCCAGCAGCTTCCCTTCAGGGGTCCGATCCTACGAGCAGTACTTC.

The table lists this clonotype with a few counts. The CDR3, as DNA: TGTGCCAGCAGCTTACGCCCTGGACTAGCGGATTACAATGAGCAGTTCTTC. This codes for CASSLRPGLADYNEQFF. The chain is built from TRBV7-6 and TRBJ2-1, with 10 bases matching TRBD2. Germline-derived CDR1 and CDR2 are SGHVS and FNYEAQ. CDR3 length: 17 amino acids. The V segment lost 2 bases and the J segment 4 bases; nucleotides outside the gene matches: 8.

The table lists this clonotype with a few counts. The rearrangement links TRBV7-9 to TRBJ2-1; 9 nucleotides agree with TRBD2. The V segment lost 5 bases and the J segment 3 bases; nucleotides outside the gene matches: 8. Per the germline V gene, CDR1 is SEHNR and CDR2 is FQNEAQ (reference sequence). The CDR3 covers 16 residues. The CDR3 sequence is CASSPPTSGNYNEQFF. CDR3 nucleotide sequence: TGTGCCAGCAGCCCGCCGACTAGCGGAAACTACAATGAGCAGTTCTTC.

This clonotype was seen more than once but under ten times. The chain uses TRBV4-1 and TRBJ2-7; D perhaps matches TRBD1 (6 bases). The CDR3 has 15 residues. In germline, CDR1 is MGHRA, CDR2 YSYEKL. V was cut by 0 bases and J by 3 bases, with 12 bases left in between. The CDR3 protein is CASSQEDRLIYEQYF. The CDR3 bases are TGCGCCAGCAGCCAAGAAGACAGGTTAATCTACGAGCAGTACTTC.

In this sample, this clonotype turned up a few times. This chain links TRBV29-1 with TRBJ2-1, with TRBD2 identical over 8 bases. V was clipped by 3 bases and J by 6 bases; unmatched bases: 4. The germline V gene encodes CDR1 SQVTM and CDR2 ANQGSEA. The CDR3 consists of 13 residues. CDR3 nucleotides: TGCAGCGTTGACGGGCTAGCGGGCAATGAGCAGTTCTTC. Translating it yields CSVDGLAGNEQFF.

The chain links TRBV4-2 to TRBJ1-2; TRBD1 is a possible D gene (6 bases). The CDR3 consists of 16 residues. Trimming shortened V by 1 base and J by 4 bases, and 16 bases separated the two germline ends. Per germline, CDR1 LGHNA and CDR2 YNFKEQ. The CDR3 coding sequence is TGTGCCAGCAGCCAAGGGGGGATTCCGGGGGCCTATGGCTACACCTTC. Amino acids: CASSQGGIPGAYGYTF.

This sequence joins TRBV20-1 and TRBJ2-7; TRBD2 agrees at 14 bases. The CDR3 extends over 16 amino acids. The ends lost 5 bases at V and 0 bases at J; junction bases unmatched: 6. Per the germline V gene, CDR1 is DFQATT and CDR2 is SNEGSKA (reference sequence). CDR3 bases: TGCAGTGCTGGGGGGACTAGCGGGAGTTTCTCCTACGAGCAGTACTTC. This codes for CSAGGTSGSFSYEQYF.

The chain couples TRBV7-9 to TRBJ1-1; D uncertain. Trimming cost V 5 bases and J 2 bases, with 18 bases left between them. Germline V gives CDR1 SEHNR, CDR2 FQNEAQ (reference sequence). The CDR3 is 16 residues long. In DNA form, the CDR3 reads TGTGCCAGCAGCCCCCTCAATCCAGGATTAAACACTGAAGCTTTCTTT. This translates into CASSPLNPGLNTEAFF. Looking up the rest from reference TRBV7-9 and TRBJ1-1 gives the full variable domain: DTGVSQNPRHKITKRGQNVTFRCDPISEHNRLYWYRQTLGQGPEFLTYFQNEAQLEKSRLLSDRFSAERPKGSFSTLEIQRTEQGDSAMYLCASSPLNPGLNTEAFFGQGTRLTVV.

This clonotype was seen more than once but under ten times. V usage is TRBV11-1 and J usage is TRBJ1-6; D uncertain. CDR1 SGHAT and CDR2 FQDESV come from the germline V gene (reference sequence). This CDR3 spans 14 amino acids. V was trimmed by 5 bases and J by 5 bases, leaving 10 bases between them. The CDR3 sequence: CASSRKGNNSPLHF. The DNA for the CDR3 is TGTGCCAGCAGCCGGAAGGGAAATAATTCACCCCTCCACTTT.

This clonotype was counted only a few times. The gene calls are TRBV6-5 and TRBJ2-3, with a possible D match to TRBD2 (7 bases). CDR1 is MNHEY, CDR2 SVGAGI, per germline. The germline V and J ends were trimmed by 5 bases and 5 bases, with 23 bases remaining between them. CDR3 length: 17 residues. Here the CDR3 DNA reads TGTGCCAGCAGTCTAACTCCGGCCGGGGGGCCTGGAGATACGCAGTATTTT. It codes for CASSLTPAGGPGDTQYF.

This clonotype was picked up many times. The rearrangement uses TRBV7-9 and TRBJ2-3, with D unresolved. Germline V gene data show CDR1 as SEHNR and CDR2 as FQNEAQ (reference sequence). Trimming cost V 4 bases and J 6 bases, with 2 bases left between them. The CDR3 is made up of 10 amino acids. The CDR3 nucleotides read TGTGCCAGCAGCTCCGATACGCAGTATTTT. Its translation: CASSSDTQYF.

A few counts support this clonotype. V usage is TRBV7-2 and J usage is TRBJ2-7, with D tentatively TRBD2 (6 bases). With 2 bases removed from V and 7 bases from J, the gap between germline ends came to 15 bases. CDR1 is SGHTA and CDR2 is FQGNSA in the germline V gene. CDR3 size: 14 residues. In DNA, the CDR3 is TGTGCCAGCAGCTTAATGGGGGGTATGGGGGAGCAGTACTTC. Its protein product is CASSLMGGMGEQYF.

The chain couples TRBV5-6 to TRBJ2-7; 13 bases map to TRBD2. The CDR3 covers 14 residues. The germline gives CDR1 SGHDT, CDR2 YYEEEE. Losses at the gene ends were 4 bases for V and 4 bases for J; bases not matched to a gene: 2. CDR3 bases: TGTGCCAGCAGCCAGGGACTAGCGGGATACGAGCAGTACTTC. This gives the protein CASSQGLAGYEQYF.

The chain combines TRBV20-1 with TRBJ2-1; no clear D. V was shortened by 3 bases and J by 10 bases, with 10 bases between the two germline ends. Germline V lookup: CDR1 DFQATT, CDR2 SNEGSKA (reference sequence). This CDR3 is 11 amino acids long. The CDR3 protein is CSASVALEQFF. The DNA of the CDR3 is TGCAGTGCTAGCGTTGCATTGGAGCAGTTCTTC.

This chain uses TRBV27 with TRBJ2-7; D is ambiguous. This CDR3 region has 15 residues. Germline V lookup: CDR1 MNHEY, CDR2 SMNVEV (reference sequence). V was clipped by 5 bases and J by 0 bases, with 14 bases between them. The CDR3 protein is CASSPQRRVSYEQYF. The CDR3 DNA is TGTGCCAGCAGTCCTCAGAGACGTGTCTCCTACGAGCAGTACTTC.

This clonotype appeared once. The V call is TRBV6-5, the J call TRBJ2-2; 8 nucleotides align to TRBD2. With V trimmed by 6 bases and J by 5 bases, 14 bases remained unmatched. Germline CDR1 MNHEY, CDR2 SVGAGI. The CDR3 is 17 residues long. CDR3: CASSPYYYREGTGELFF. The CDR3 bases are TGTGCCAGCAGCCCGTACTATTATCGGGAGGGAACCGGGGAGCTGTTTTTT.

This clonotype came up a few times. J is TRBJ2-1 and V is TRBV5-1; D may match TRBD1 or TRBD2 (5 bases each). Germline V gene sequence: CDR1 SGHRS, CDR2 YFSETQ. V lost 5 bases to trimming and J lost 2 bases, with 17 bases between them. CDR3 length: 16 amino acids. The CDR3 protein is CASRSRDGPTYNEQFF. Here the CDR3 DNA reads TGCGCCAGCAGAAGCCGGGACGGTCCCACCTACAATGAGCAGTTCTTC.